This T cell receptor (beta chain) was profiled in a study of early T cells in non-severe SARS-CoV-2 infection. There are a few counts of this clonotype. The antigen is unknown. V was cut by 7 bases and J by 5 bases, with 12 bases left in between. Looked up from germline, CDR1 is ENHRY and CDR2 is SYGVKD. This CDR3 region has 14 residues. Notes on the study in general: Matches to VDJdb favored anti-spike CD8 responses and missed private and CD4 specificities.

A single record per CDR3 protein comes from TCRdb applying MiXCR to the 5' RACE reads. The data show fewer than 85,000 distinct CDR3 sequences, with about a sixth seen just once and about 3% held by the top ten. The chain recombines TRBV10-3 with TRBJ1-6; D uncertain. This TCR was sampled from an adult who was a healthcare worker with PCR-confirmed SARS-CoV-2 infection or an uninfected control (not recorded which). Sequenced: whole blood. CDR3 loop: CAIKGDGNNSPLHF. CDR3 in DNA: TGTGCCATCAAGGGAGACGGCAATAATTCACCCCTCCACTTT.